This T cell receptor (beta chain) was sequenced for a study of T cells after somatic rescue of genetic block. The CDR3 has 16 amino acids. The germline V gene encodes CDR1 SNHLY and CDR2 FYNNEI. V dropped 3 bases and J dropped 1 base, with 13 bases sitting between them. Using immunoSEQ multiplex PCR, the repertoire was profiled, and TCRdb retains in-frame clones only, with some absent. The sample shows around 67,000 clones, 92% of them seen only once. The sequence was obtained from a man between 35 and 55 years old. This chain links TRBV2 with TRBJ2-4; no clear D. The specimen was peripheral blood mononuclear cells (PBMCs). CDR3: CASSEIETAAKNIQYF. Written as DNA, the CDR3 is TGTGCCAGCAGTGAGATCGAAACGGCGGCCAAAAACATTCAGTACTTC.